Below, 15 T cell receptor beta chains from the same sample are listed, as sequenced in a study of post-analysis software for immune sequencing data. Study findings and constraints: Controls showed lower frequencies than patients for several TRBV segments, and TRBV5-6, TRBV5-1 and TRBV20-1 were among these.

The TCR beta cDNA libraries carried unique molecular identifiers. TCRdb processed the PCR reads anew with MiXCR; each CDR3 protein has one entry. The sample consists of fewer than 850,000 distinct CDR3 sequences, roughly 29% of them appearing once. Which antigens these TCRs recognize remains unknown. Input material: blood. These receptors all come from a girl aged 5-17 years with multiple sclerosis.

The genes are TRBV28 and TRBJ2-5; the match to TRBD1 covers 7 bases. Germline CDR1 is MDHEN and CDR2 is SYDVKM. The CDR3 has 14 residues. J gave up 1 base and V 8 bases, and 7 bases lay outside the gene matches. The CDR3 DNA reads as TGTGCCAGCTATGGACAGGTTAGCCAAGAGACCCAGTACTTC. It yields the protein CASYGQVSQETQYF.

This chain links TRBV6-2 or TRBV6-3 with TRBJ2-1, with 7 bases that match TRBD2. Germline V gene lookup returns CDR1 MNHEY and CDR2 SVGEGT. The CDR3 consists of 12 residues. With 6 bases clipped from V and 8 bases from J, the junction kept 4 bases outside the gene matches. The CDR3 loop reads CASSQTSHEQFF. In DNA form, the CDR3 reads TGTGCCAGCAGCCAGACTAGCCATGAGCAGTTCTTC.

This chain connects TRBV11-2 to TRBJ2-3; possibly TRBD2 for D (5 bases). Between the trimmed V and J ends, which lost 4 bases and 6 bases, there was a span of 14 bases. Germline assignment: CDR1 SGHAT and CDR2 FQNNGV. The CDR3 sequence is 14 residues long. The CDR3 sequence is CASSSRTAWDTQYF. The CDR3 coding sequence is TGTGCCAGCAGCTCCCGGACTGCCTGGGATACGCAGTATTTT. Looking up the rest from reference TRBV11-2 and TRBJ2-3 gives the full variable domain: EAGVAQSPRYKIIEKRQSVAFWCNPISGHATLYWYQQILGQGPKLLIQFQNNGVVDDSQLPKDRFSAERLKGVDSTLKIQPAKLEDSAVYLCASSSRTAWDTQYFGPGTRLTVL.

This clonotype was seen a handful of times. The CDR3 reads CASNVGAATNEKLFF. CDR3 DNA sequence: TGTGCCAGCAATGTGGGTGCCGCAACTAATGAAAAACTGTTTTTT. V and J are TRBV6-1 and TRBJ1-4; D gene unclear. V lost 7 bases and J 0 bases, leaving 12 bases between the germline ends. Germline-derived CDR1 and CDR2 are MNHNS and SASEGT. This CDR3 region has 15 residues.

This sequence joins TRBV7-2 and TRBJ2-1; 8 nucleotides match TRBD2. With 1 base clipped from V and 7 bases from J, the junction kept 9 bases outside the gene matches. CDR3 length: 16 amino acids. Germline CDR1 is SGHTA and CDR2 is FQGNSA. The CDR3 is CASSLVGAQRENEQFF. The CDR3 nucleotides are TGTGCCAGCAGCTTAGTAGGGGCGCAGCGGGAGAATGAGCAGTTCTTC. Full variable domain (missing parts from reference TRBV7-2 and TRBJ2-1): GAGVSQSPSNKVTEKGKDVELRCDPISGHTALYWYRQSLGQGLEFLIYFQGNSAPDKSGLPSDRFSAERTGGSVSTLTIQRTQQEDSAVYLCASSLVGAQRENEQFFGPGTRLTVL.

As regards this clonotype: With a much larger clone just one base away, this may be a read error. The chain is built from TRBV4-1 and TRBJ2-1; D unclear. The CDR3 extends over 14 amino acids. Trimming pared 5 bases from V and 15 bases from J, leaving 23 bases between. From germline, CDR1 is MGHRA and CDR2 YSYEKL. The DNA for the CDR3 is TGCGCCAGCAGCGTAGACCGAACGATGGAGAAACGGTTCTTC. It translates to CASSVDRTMEKRFF.

This clonotype appeared a few times. This chain uses TRBV5-1 with TRBJ2-1; TRBD1 aligns across 8 bases. The germline CDR1 and CDR2 sequences are SGHRS and YFSETQ. The V gene end was trimmed by 6 bases and the J gene end by 2 bases; junction bases not matched to a gene: 10. This CDR3 region has 16 residues. In DNA form, the CDR3 reads TGCGCCAGCAACCCGGGCAGGGGGCTGGCCTACAATGAGCAGTTCTTC. Its translation is CASNPGRGLAYNEQFF.

This clonotype was counted many times. One junction end does not reproduce the germline sequence, and a read error may be involved. The chain carries TRBV5-1 and TRBJ2-3; 9 nucleotides agree with TRBD2. The CDR3 covers 14 residues. CDR1 SGHRS and CDR2 YFSETQ come from the germline V gene. DNA for the CDR3: TGTGCCAGCAGCTTAGGCGGGGGGGCAGATACGCAGTATTTT. This translates into CASSLGGGADTQYF.

This chain joins TRBV20-1 and TRBJ2-1; 9 bases align to TRBD2. CDR3 length equals 16 residues. Trimming at V came to 5 bases and at J to 9 bases, leaving 17 bases not matched to a gene. Germline values: CDR1 DFQATT, CDR2 SNEGSKA (reference sequence). CDR3 loop: CSARPVGLAGTGEQFF. Here the CDR3 DNA reads TGCAGTGCTCGCCCCGTGGGGCTAGCGGGAACCGGTGAGCAGTTCTTC.

Remarks on this clonotype: A much larger clone differs by one base, so this may be a read error. The gene calls are TRBV20-1 and TRBJ2-5, with 10 bases fitting TRBD2. Trimming at V came to 5 bases and at J to 11 bases, leaving 23 bases not matched to a gene. The CDR3 loop spans 17 amino acids. The germline CDR1 and CDR2 sequences are DFQATT and SNEGSKA (reference sequence). CDR3 sequence reads: CSASALEREGRSDEQYF. The CDR3 nucleotides are TGCAGTGCTTCCGCCTTGGAGCGGGAGGGCCGGTCGGATGAGCAGTACTTC.

As for this clonotype: At one end, the junction sequence differs from germline, possibly due to a read error. This sequence joins TRBV7-2 and TRBJ2-7, with a tentative D call TRBD1 (6 bases). Germline V gene sequence: CDR1 SGHTA, CDR2 FQGNSA. The CDR3 has 14 residues. The CDR3 DNA follows: TGTGCCAGCACCTTAACCGGGACATCCCCCGAGCAGTACTTC. It yields the protein CASTLTGTSPEQYF.

With regard to this clonotype: This may come from a read error, since a much larger clone is one base off. The rearrangement links TRBV20-1 to TRBJ2-4, with 13 bases fitting TRBD2. The CDR3 spans 17 residues. After removal of 4 bases from V and 13 bases from J, the junction contained 19 bases not matched to a gene. The germline V gene encodes CDR1 DFQATT and CDR2 SNEGSKA (reference sequence). The CDR3: CSATGLAGEGAHNEQYF. The CDR3 nucleotides are TGCAGTGCTACAGGACTAGCGGGAGAGGGGGCCCACAATGAGCAGTACTTC.

The chain couples TRBV4-1 to TRBJ1-4, with a tentative D call TRBD1 (6 bases). The V gene lost 4 bases and the J gene lost 7 bases, with 16 bases spanning the gap. Germline CDR1 and CDR2: MGHRA and YSYEKL. The CDR3 consists of 15 residues. In nucleotides, the CDR3 is TGCGCCAGCAGCCGATCCCAGGGGTGGACTGAAAAACTGTTTTTT. Encoded protein: CASSRSQGWTEKLFF.

This clonotype has a handful of counts. V usage is TRBV6-1 and J usage is TRBJ1-2; perhaps TRBD1 as D (6 bases). The CDR3 runs to 14 residues. V lost 2 bases, J lost 4 bases, and 11 bases lay in between. Germline lookup yields CDR1 MNHNS and CDR2 SASEGT. CDR3 DNA: TGTGCCAGCAGTGAATCTGGGGGGCCCTATGGCTACACCTTC. Protein: CASSESGGPYGYTF.

This clonotype was found a few times. The chain links TRBV12-3 or TRBV12-4 to TRBJ2-3; 7 bases are a match to TRBD1. The CDR3 spans 17 residues. V was clipped by 1 base and J by 2 bases; unmatched bases: 9. CDR3 sequence reads: CASSLEDTGDLTDTQYF. CDR3 DNA: TGTGCCAGCAGTTTAGAGGACACAGGGGACCTCACAGATACGCAGTATTTT.